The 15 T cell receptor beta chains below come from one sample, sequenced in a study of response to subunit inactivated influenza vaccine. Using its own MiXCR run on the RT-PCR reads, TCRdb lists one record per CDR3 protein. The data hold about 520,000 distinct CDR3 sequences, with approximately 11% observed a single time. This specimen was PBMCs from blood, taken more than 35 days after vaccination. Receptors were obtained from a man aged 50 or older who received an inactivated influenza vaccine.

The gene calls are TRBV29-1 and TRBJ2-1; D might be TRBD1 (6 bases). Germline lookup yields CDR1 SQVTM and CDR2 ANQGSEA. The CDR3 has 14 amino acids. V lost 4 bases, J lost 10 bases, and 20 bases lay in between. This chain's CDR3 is CSVVLPGTGSEQFF. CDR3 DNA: TGCAGCGTTGTCCTACCGGGCACAGGGAGCGAGCAGTTCTTC.

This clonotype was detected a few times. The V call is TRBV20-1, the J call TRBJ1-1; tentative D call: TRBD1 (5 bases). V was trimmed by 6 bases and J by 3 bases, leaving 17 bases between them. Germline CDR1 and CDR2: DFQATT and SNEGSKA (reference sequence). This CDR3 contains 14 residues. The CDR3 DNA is TGCAGTGCCTCCAACCCCGGGGGAGACACTGAAGCTTTCTTT. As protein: CSASNPGGDTEAFF.

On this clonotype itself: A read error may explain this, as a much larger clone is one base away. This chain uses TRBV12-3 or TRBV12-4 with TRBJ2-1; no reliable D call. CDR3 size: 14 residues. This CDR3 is CASTFEYSFNEQFF. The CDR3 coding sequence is TGTGCCAGTACCTTCGAGTACTCCTTCAATGAGCAGTTCTTC.

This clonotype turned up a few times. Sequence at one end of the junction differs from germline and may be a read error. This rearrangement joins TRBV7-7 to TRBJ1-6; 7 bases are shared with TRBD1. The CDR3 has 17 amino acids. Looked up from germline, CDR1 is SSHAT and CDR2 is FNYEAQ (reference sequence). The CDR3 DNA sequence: TGTGCTAGCAGCCCCATACCAGGTGACAGGGACTATTCACCCCTCCACTTT. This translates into CASSPIPGDRDYSPLHF.

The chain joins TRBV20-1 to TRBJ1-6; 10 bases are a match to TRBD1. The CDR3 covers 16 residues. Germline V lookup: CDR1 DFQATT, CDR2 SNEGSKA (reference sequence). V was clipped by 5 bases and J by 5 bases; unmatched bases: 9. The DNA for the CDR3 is TGCAGTGCTCGACCCTGGGACAGGGGAGATAATTCACCCCTCCACTTT. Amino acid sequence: CSARPWDRGDNSPLHF.

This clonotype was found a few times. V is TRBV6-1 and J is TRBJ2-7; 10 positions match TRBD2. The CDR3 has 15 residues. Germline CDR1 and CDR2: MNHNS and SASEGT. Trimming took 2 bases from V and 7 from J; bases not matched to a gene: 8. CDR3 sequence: CASSEWRAGGQEQYF. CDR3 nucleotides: TGTGCCAGCAGTGAATGGAGAGCGGGGGGGCAAGAGCAGTACTTC.

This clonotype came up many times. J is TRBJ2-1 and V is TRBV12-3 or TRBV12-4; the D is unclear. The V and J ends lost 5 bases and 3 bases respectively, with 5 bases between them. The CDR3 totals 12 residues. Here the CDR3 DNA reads TGTGCCAGCAGTGCGAGCTACAATGAGCAGTTCTTC. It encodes CASSASYNEQFF.

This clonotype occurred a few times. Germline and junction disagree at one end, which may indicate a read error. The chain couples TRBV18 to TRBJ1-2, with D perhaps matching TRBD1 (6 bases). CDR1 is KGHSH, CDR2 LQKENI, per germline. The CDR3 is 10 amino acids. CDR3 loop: CASSAGQTAF. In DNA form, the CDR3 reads TGTGCCAGCTCGGCGGGACAAACGGCCTTC.

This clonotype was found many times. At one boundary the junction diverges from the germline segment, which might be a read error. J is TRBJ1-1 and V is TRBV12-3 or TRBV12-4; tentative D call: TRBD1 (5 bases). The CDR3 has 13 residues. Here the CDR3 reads CASSFGGNTEAFF. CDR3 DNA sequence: TGCGCCAGCAGCTTTGGGGGGAACACTGAAGCTTTCTTT.

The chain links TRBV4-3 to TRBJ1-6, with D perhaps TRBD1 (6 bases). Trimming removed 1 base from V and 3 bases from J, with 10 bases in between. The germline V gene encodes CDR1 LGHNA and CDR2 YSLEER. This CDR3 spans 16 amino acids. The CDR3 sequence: CASSQGGASYNSPLHF. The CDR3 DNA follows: TGCGCCAGCAGCCAAGGGGGGGCTAGCTATAATTCACCCCTCCACTTT.

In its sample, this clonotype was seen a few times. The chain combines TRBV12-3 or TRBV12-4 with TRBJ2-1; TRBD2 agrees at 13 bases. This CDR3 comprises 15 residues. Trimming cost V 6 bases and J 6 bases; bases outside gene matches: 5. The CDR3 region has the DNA TGTGCCAGCAGGCTGGGACTAGCGGGACCCAATGAGCAGTTCTTC. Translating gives CASRLGLAGPNEQFF.

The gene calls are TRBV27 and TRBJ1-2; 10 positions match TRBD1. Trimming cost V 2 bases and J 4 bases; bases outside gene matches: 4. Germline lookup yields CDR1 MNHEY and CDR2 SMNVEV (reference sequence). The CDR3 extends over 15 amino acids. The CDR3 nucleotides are TGTGCCAGCAGTTTAACGGGACAGGGGTCCTATGGCTACACCTTC. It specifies CASSLTGQGSYGYTF.

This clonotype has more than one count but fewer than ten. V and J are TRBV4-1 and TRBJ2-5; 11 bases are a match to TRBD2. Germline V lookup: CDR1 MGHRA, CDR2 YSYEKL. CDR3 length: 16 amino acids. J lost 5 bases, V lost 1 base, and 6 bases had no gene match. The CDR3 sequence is CASSQVGGLAGETQYF. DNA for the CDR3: TGCGCCAGCAGCCAAGTAGGAGGACTAGCGGGCGAGACCCAGTACTTC.

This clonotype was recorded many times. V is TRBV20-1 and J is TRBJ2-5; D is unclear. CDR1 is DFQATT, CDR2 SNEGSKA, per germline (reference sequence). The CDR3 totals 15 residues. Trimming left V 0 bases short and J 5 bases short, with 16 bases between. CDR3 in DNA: TGCAGTGCTAGAGATTTGGCTAGTAACTGGGAGACCCAGTACTTC. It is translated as CSARDLASNWETQYF.

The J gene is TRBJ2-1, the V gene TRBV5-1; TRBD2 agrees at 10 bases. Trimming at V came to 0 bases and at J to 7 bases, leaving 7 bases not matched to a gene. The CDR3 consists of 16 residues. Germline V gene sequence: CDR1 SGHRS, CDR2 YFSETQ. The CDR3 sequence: CASSLVIAGGGNEQFF. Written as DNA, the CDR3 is TGCGCCAGCAGCTTGGTTATAGCGGGAGGTGGTAATGAGCAGTTCTTC.